The 29 T cell receptor beta chains in this list originate from one sample, sequenced in a study of T cells expressing NK-cell markers. TCRdb reprocessed the 5' RACE reads, with one entry per CDR3 protein and no DNA. The table lists about 410,000 distinct CDR3 sequences. Sequencing used blood T cells: a sorted CD56 or NKG2C T cell subset, CD4+ or CD8+ T cells, or bulk PBMC T cells (not recorded which). These receptors originate from a woman in her fifties or sixties in good health.

The chain employs TRBV24-1 and TRBJ2-1; TCRdb names TRBD2, which stays unverified in the absence of DNA. The CDR3 covers 14 residues. The germline V gene has CDR1 KGHDR and CDR2 SFDVKD. The CDR3 loop reads CATMDSGAHNEQFF.

V is TRBV5-1 and J is TRBJ2-3; TCRdb outputs TRBD1, but without DNA this stays unchecked. CDR3 length: 15 amino acids. Germline lookup yields CDR1 SGHRS and CDR2 YFSETQ. CDR3 loop: CASSLAYRVTDTQYF. Drawing the rest from reference TRBV5-1 and TRBJ2-3, the complete variable domain is KAGVTQTPRYLIKTRGQQVTLSCSPISGHRSVSWYQQTPGQGLQFLFEYFSETQRNKGNFPGRFSGRQFSNSRSEMNVSTLELGDSALYLCASSLAYRVTDTQYFGPGTRLTVL.

J is TRBJ2-3 and V is TRBV30; the TRBD2 assignment by TCRdb is unverifiable without DNA. CDR1 and CDR2 (germline): GTSNPN, SVGIG (reference sequence). The CDR3 loop spans 15 amino acids. CDR3 in amino acids: CASELGGSDTDTQYF.

The CDR3 loop is CASSRGQGFSTDTQYF. The chain combines TRBV14 with TRBJ2-3; TCRdb calls TRBD1, which cannot be checked without DNA. The CDR3 covers 16 residues. Germline values: CDR1 SGHDN, CDR2 FVKESK. Combining the CDR3 with reference TRBV14 and TRBJ2-3 gives the whole variable domain EAGVTQFPSHSVIEKGQTVTLRCDPISGHDNLYWYRRVMGKEIKFLLHFVKESKQDESGMPNNRFLAERTGGTYSTLKVQPAELEDSGVYFCASSRGQGFSTDTQYFGPGTRLTVL.

This chain uses TRBV18 with TRBJ2-5; TCRdb calls TRBD1, which cannot be checked without DNA. This CDR3 comprises 15 residues. In germline, CDR1 is KGHSH, CDR2 LQKENI. This chain's CDR3 is CASSPPGGLGETQYF.

The chain joins TRBV20-1 to TRBJ2-3; TCRdb's D call, TRBD1, is unchecked because there is no DNA. CDR1 and CDR2 (germline): DFQATT, SNEGSKA (reference sequence). This CDR3 is 15 amino acids long. The CDR3 is CSAWPLLPSTDTQYF.

The chain links TRBV18 to TRBJ2-3. Germline V gene lookup returns CDR1 KGHSH and CDR2 LQKENI. This CDR3 spans 14 amino acids. The CDR3 sequence: CASSLSSSTDTQYF.

V usage is TRBV12-3 or TRBV12-4 and J usage is TRBJ1-6. The CDR3 is 13 amino acids. The CDR3 spells CASSVKVDSPLHF.

This chain links TRBV11-3 with TRBJ2-1. The CDR3 runs 13 residues. Germline V gene sequence: CDR1 SGHNT, CDR2 YENEEA. The CDR3 reads CASSLDPRNEQFF.

V gene TRBV9 combines with J gene TRBJ1-3; TCRdb indicates TRBD1, and absent DNA this call remains unverified. The CDR3 totals 15 residues. In germline, CDR1 is SGDLS, CDR2 YYNGEE. Here the CDR3 reads CASSGGQGGASIQYF.

The chain combines TRBV6-6 with TRBJ2-3; without DNA, the TCRdb call of TRBD2 cannot be checked. The CDR3 is 16 residues long. Per germline, CDR1 MNHNY and CDR2 SVGAGI (reference sequence). CDR3 sequence reads: CASSYLSGGGGDTQYF.

This chain links TRBV9 with TRBJ2-5; TCRdb's D call, TRBD1, is unchecked because there is no DNA. CDR3 length: 17 residues. Looked up from germline, CDR1 is SGDLS and CDR2 is YYNGEE. The CDR3 here is CASSVWPARERGETQYF. Together with reference TRBV9 and TRBJ2-5, the CDR3 gives the full variable domain: DSGVTQTPKHLITATGQRVTLRCSPRSGDLSVYWYQQSLDQGLQFLIQYYNGEERAKGNILERFSAQQFPDLHSELNLSSLELGDSALYFCASSVWPARERGETQYFGPGTRLLVL.

This chain uses TRBV21-1 with TRBJ2-1; the D call of TRBD2 rests on TCRdb alone, since no DNA is present to check it. TRBV21-1 is annotated as a pseudogene. This CDR3 spans 14 amino acids. The CDR3 loop reads CASIVTSGSDEQFF.

The chain has TRBV24-1 and TRBJ2-3; TCRdb gives TRBD2 as the D gene, but with no DNA this cannot be confirmed. Germline CDR1 KGHDR, CDR2 SFDVKD. The CDR3 spans 13 residues. This chain's CDR3 is CATSGRPGNTQYF.

The chain links TRBV20-1 to TRBJ2-1; TCRdb lists TRBD2, though no DNA is available to test this call. The CDR3 has 15 amino acids. Germline CDR1 is DFQATT and CDR2 is SNEGSKA (reference sequence). The CDR3 protein is CSASVLAGVRGEQFF.

The V gene is TRBV10-3, the J gene TRBJ1-3. Per the germline V gene, CDR1 is ENHRY and CDR2 is SYGVKD. The CDR3 runs 16 residues. The CDR3 here is CAISESNGLGGNTIYF.

V and J are TRBV10-2 and TRBJ1-1; TCRdb outputs TRBD1, but without DNA this stays unchecked. The CDR3 length is 16 residues. Germline lookup yields CDR1 WSHSY and CDR2 SAAADI. The CDR3: CASSDRISGRNTEAFF.

The rearrangement uses TRBV12-3 or TRBV12-4 and TRBJ2-6; TCRdb calls TRBD2, which cannot be checked without DNA. This CDR3 has 16 residues. Here the CDR3 reads CASSQRGGFGANVLTF.

This chain connects TRBV7-2 to TRBJ2-5; TCRdb outputs TRBD2, but without DNA this stays unchecked. Germline assignment: CDR1 SGHTA and CDR2 FQGNSA. The CDR3 sequence is 14 residues long. CDR3 sequence reads: CASSATSGQETQYF. Full variable domain (outside the CDR3, taken from reference TRBV7-2 and TRBJ2-5): GAGVSQSPSNKVTEKGKDVELRCDPISGHTALYWYRQSLGQGLEFLIYFQGNSAPDKSGLPSDRFSAERTGGSVSTLTIQRTQQEDSAVYLCASSATSGQETQYFGPGTRLLVL.

The V gene is TRBV5-5, the J gene TRBJ2-5; TCRdb's assignment of TRBD1 cannot be checked, as there is no DNA. The CDR3 is 16 amino acids. Germline V gene sequence: CDR1 SGHKS, CDR2 YYEKEE (reference sequence). CDR3 in amino acids: CASSLASVGGQETQYF. The full variable domain, in which reference TRBV5-5 and TRBJ2-5 provide the parts outside the CDR3, is DAGVTQSPTHLIKTRGQQVTLRCSPISGHKSVSWYQQVLGQGPQFIFQYYEKEERGRGNFPDRFSARQFPNYSSELNVNALLLGDSALYLCASSLASVGGQETQYFGPGTRLLVL.

The genes are TRBV29-1 and TRBJ2-7; TCRdb proposes TRBD2, but this gene call is untestable without DNA. Germline values: CDR1 SQVTM, CDR2 ANQGSEA. This CDR3 is 16 amino acids long. CDR3: CSVESRLAGSSYEQYF.

The V and J genes are TRBV5-5 and TRBJ2-7; TCRdb returns TRBD2, unconfirmable since there is no DNA. The CDR3 runs 15 residues. Germline V gene lookup returns CDR1 SGHKS and CDR2 YYEKEE (reference sequence). CDR3 residues: CASSLGAGRAYEQYF.

CDR3 region: CASSPPSGRTGELFF. The V gene is TRBV18, the J gene TRBJ2-2. The CDR3 is 15 residues long. CDR1 is KGHSH, CDR2 LQKENI, per germline.

This CDR3 is CASSPRLTGANEKLFF. V is TRBV5-1 and J is TRBJ1-4; TCRdb reports TRBD1, a call that lacks DNA to check it against. In germline, CDR1 is SGHRS, CDR2 YFSETQ. The CDR3 runs to 16 residues.

This sequence joins TRBV12-3 or TRBV12-4 and TRBJ2-7; no DNA is available, so the TRBD2 call from TCRdb remains unchecked. The CDR3 has 19 amino acids. This chain's CDR3 is CASSPAGGPSLLYSYEQYF.

The chain recombines TRBV7-8 with TRBJ2-2; TCRdb names TRBD2, which stays unverified in the absence of DNA. CDR3 length equals 18 residues. Per germline, CDR1 SGHVS and CDR2 FQNEAQ. CDR3 loop: CASSLAVLAGSRTGELFF.

The rearrangement links TRBV5-1 to TRBJ2-1; the TCRdb call, TRBD2, lacks DNA for checking. CDR3 length: 16 amino acids. Germline assignment: CDR1 SGHRS and CDR2 YFSETQ. CDR3 loop: CASSLETSGTGNEQFF.

This rearrangement joins TRBV20-1 to TRBJ2-3; TCRdb gives TRBD2 as the D gene, but with no DNA this cannot be confirmed. The CDR3 is 14 amino acids. Germline CDR1 reads DFQATT; CDR2 reads SNEGSKA (reference sequence). This CDR3 is CSAIGTSGRDTQYF.

The chain joins TRBV5-1 to TRBJ2-1; TCRdb indicates TRBD2, and absent DNA this call remains unverified. The CDR3 extends over 20 amino acids. Germline V gives CDR1 SGHRS, CDR2 YFSETQ. The CDR3 spells CASRTPGLAGGPSSYNEQFF.